This T cell receptor beta chain was sequenced in a study of shared clonotypes between healthy human individuals (TCRdb year 2020). Regarding the research as a whole: A few men and two women, aged 18 to 49 years, made up the cohort. Per donor, three plates each were used for CD4 naive and CD4 memory, two for CD8 naive, and one for CD8 memory. To estimate repertoire size and how much clonotypes are shared between individuals, the study performed deep sequencing of blood TCR repertoires from roughly five healthy adults. To increase sequencing depth and limit assay-specific biases, different laboratories used diverse techniques to prepare libraries and sequence TCR repertoires. Each donor's leukapheresis produced roughly between roughly 0.9 and 8.9 billion PBMCs.

This clone was picked up one time. The antigen this receptor binds is unknown. Base qualities are not recorded, but no much larger clone differs from it by a single base. TCR CDR3 regions were amplified from genomic DNA by multiplex PCR using the deep immunoSEQ assay. For each cell subset, the extracted genomic DNA was distributed evenly across all wells of several immunoSEQ 96-well plates, and each plate served as one replicate. For sorted subsets, approximately 200 ng of genomic DNA, equivalent to 25,000 to 35,000 T cell genomes, went into each replicate PCR. Purified libraries were measured with a Qubit 3.0 fluorometer, size-checked on a Bioanalyzer 2100, and measured again with the KAPA Library Quantification kit. A separate single-read 150-cycle Illumina NextSeq 550 flow cell was used to sequence each immunoSEQ 96-well plate. The published analysis was carried out like this. Because the immunoSEQ output included only junctional sequences and no quality scores, the filtering could not be the same as the filtering used for full-length reads. Sequences were annotated with PyIR, a Python wrapper for IgBLAST v1.9, and V/J genes and CDR3 were assigned using IMGT germline references. Any read was removed if the V/J assignment was weak (E-value above 1e-6), the CDR3 was missing, or the read contained stop codons, out-of-frame junctions, or ambiguous translated residues. A V3J clonotype was defined by an identical inferred V gene, J gene, and CDR3 amino acid sequence. To compute the percentage overlap between repertoires, the number of shared unique clonotypes was divided by the size of the smaller repertoire. Repertoire richness was assessed with RTK rarefaction, the Chao1 estimator, and Recon v2.1 estimates of unobserved clonotypes. Generation probabilities for all TCRbeta clonotypes obtained by the gDNA method from a handful of donors were computed using OLGA. TCRdb took over this immuneACCESS table, retaining in-frame rearrangements with V and J assigned. Such tables are incomplete; in checked studies, under half of the missing clones stem from an unresolved V gene, and the remainder is unexplained. Clonal size and the V and J genes are those of that table, whereas D and trimming came from the DNA. The sample table holds more than 1,200,000 clones, of which approximately 98.5% were seen once. Of the sample, about 0.35% is held by the ten largest clones.

Study-wide findings and limitations: Rarefaction of sorted-subset datasets indicated incomplete sequencing despite the large sequencing depth. Pairwise subsampling led to the expectation that sequencing depth would affect the degree of clonotype sharing among donors. When several donors were compared, the shared fraction of clonotypes was around 4.6% for naive CD4, 3.5% to 4% for naive CD8, 2% to 2.5% for memory CD4, and 0.35% to 0.4% for memory CD8. Compared with non-shared clonotypes, the clonotypes found in all four sorted-subset donors had higher generation probabilities. Larger estimated clonotype richness was generally found for naive subsets than for memory subsets. Sampling was limited to blood, and TCR repertoires in tissue likely differ from TCR repertoires in blood. Because the study included only a small number of donors, the genetic and exposure-history diversity represented was limited.

Deletion took 2 bases off V and 4 bases off J, with a span of 8 bases between the germline ends. Reading from cysteine to phenylalanine, the CDR3 counts 13 amino acids. Only the CDR3 portion is preserved as DNA: 39 bases, with reading frame beginning at the first base. The germline V gene gives CDR1 as SNHLY and CDR2 as FYNNEI. The donors were healthy, HIV-negative adults with no recently reported acute infections or vaccinations. Every donor was a Caucasian adult living in Nashville, Tennessee, USA. CD4+ T cells were enriched by magnetic negative selection; naive cells were then positively selected on CD45RA, and the negative fraction formed the memory subset. After blood collection by leukapheresis, PBMCs were isolated using Ficoll-Histopaque density gradient centrifugation and then cryopreserved in the vapor phase of liquid nitrogen. Analytical flow cytometry was used to check the purity and quantity of every magnetically sorted T cell population. Each sorted fraction had its genomic DNA isolated and then quantified by UV absorbance on a Nanodrop 2000c.

The chain is encoded by TRBV2 joined to TRBJ2-5; no confident D gene assignment can be made. The sample was naive CD4+ T cells sorted from blood. The sample's cell subset or site label is to be understood as: CD45RA+ positively selected. This TCR came from a man in his thirties or forties in good health. The CDR3 region has the sequence CASSELVPETQYF. The base sequence is TGTGCCAGCAGTGAATTAGTTCCAGAGACCCAGTACTTC.